This TCR beta chain was observed in a study of early T cells in non-severe SARS-CoV-2 infection. Study at large: Unsorted whole-blood RNA was sequenced in bulk, leaving chains unpaired.

This clonotype was counted a few times. Its cognate antigen is unknown. Unique molecular identifiers were added to individual cDNA molecules. TCRdb ran MiXCR on the 5' RACE reads and lists one entry per CDR3 protein. The profile covers approximately 120,000 distinct CDR3 sequences, with 15% appearing a single time and about a fifth taken by the ten largest. The study, taken as a whole, reports: Reliance on VDJdb matching favored anti-spike CD8 responses; private and CD4 specificities were missed.

Germline lookup yields CDR1 LGHNT and CDR2 FRNRAP. This CDR3 contains 15 residues. The germline V and J ends were trimmed by 5 bases and 1 base, with 12 bases remaining between them. V and J are TRBV12-5 and TRBJ1-3; the D is unclear. The sequence was obtained from an adult who was a healthcare worker with PCR-confirmed SARS-CoV-2 infection or an uninfected control (not recorded which). Sequenced material: whole blood. The CDR3 nucleotides are TGTGCTAGTGGTCCGTCGGGTGTTTCTGGAAACACCATATATTTT. This codes for CASGPSGVSGNTIYF.